What follows describes a single TCR beta chain. The data were produced by immunoSEQ multiplex PCR, yet TCRdb's version contains in-frame clones alone and is incomplete. This table has approximately 2.4 million clones, about 94% appearing once. The CDR3 is 13 residues long. Per germline, CDR1 KGHSH and CDR2 LQKENI. The junction had 3 bases not matched to a gene; V was cut back by 3 bases and J by 5 bases. This sample stems from a study of shared clonotypes between healthy human individuals. This chain connects TRBV18 to TRBJ2-7, with 8 nucleotides matching TRBD1. The sample comprised naive CD4+ T cells sorted from blood. Noted subset: CD45RA+ positively selected. This TCR came from a man aged 18 to 30 in good health. CDR3 DNA sequence: TGTGCCAGCTCACCGGACAGGGTTCACGAGCAGTACTTC. It yields the protein CASSPDRVHEQYF.